This T cell receptor (beta chain) was sequenced for a study of T cells in Graves' hyperthyroidism and ophthalmopathy. Study overall: Peripheral blood was acquired at first diagnosis, ahead of any therapy whatsoever.

V gave up 3 bases and J gave up 7 bases, with 12 bases separating them. The CDR3 contains 13 residues. Germline lookup yields CDR1 DFQATT and CDR2 SNEGSKA (reference sequence). Each diagnosis drew on symptoms, thyroxine, TRAb, thyroid ultrasound and orbital computed tomography findings. Ten or more counts support this clonotype. Its antigen remains unidentified. Findings and limits, study-wide: A 13 V-J signature model discriminated ophthalmopathy versus stable hyperthyroidism. Most thyroid clonotypes that were expanded above 0.001 also turned up in blood.

TCR beta CDR3 region amplification was performed from RNA transcripts. Primed by the HTBI set, a first-round RT-PCR was run on the TCR CDR3. TCRdb called the multiplex PCR reads again in MiXCR, with one record for every CDR3 protein. The sample carries hundreds of thousands of distinct CDR3 sequences, less than 20% recorded once. V and J are TRBV20-1 and TRBJ1-4; D perhaps matches TRBD1 (5 bases). The clonotype was recovered from a young woman with Graves' hyperthyroidism. Sequencing input: blood. The CDR3 bases are TGCAGTGCTAGGGGGCAGTATGGTGAAAAACTGTTTTTT. Protein: CSARGQYGEKLFF.